This record looks at one TCR beta chain sequence and its context. Antigen: not known. These data originate in a study of OX40 agonist ivuxolimab in advanced cancers. Peripheral blood came from all dose cohorts at three timepoints. Notes on the study in general: The investigators did not determine what antigen specificity the expanded peripheral T cells had.

V dropped 0 bases and J dropped 0 bases, with 9 bases sitting between them. The V gene's germline CDR1 is MNHEY and CDR2 SVGAGI. The CDR3 contains 15 residues. Sequencing used immunoSEQ multiplex PCR; TCRdb keeps in-frame clones, though not all of them. The repertoire consists of about 25,000 clones, with 65% to 90% occurring once and the leading ten covering about two fifths. This chain connects TRBV6-5 to TRBJ2-7; TRBD1 is a possible D gene (6 bases). The TCR was taken from an adult with an advanced solid tumor such as melanoma, head and neck, liver or kidney cancer. The material was CD4+ or CD8+ T cells sorted from blood, obtained in a trial of the OX40 agonist ivuxolimab. The CDR3 DNA follows: TGTGCCAGCAGTTACTCGGACAGCACCTCCTACGAGCAGTACTTC. Protein: CASSYSDSTSYEQYF.